The sequence of this T cell receptor (beta chain) was determined in a study of blood T cell repertoires in COVID-19. Turning to the study itself: The United States, Italy and Spain supplied acute and convalescent COVID-19 samples.

In the source study's methods: How many nucleated cells were present was estimated from reference gene primer amplification. Sequenced by immunoSEQ multiplex PCR; TCRdb stores in-frame clones only, minus some. V and J calls plus clone size are reproduced from that table; the DNA served to infer D and trimming. The sample consists of about 120,000 clones, around 78% of them appearing once. Losses at the gene ends were 3 bases for V and 2 bases for J; bases not matched to a gene: 13. CDR1 and CDR2 from the germline V gene are LNHDA and SQIVND (reference sequence). The CDR3 extends over 17 amino acids. The chain uses TRBV19 and TRBJ2-7, with TRBD1 identical over 7 bases. The sequenced sample was peripheral blood. This TCR derives from a man between 65 and 85 years old with acute or convalescent COVID-19. The CDR3 here is CASSIVGQESSPYEQYF. In DNA form, the CDR3 reads TGTGCCAGTAGTATCGTTGGACAGGAATCTAGCCCCTACGAGCAGTACTTC.